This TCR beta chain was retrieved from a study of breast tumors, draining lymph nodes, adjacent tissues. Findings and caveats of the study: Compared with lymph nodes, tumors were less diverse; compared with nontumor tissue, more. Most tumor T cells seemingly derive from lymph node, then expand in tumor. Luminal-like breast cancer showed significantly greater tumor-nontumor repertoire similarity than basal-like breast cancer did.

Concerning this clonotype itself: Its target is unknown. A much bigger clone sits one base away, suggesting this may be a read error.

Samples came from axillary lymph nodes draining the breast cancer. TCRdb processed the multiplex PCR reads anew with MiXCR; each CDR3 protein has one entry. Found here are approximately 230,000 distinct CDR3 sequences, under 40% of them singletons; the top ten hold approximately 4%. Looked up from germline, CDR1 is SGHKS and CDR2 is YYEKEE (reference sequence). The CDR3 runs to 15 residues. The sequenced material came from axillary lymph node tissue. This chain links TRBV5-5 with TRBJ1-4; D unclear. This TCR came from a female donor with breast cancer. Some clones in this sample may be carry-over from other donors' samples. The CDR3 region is CASSLISGVSEKPFF. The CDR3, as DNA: TGTGCCAGCAGCTTGATAAGTGGTGTGAGTGAAAAACCGTTTTTT.